The present T cell receptor (beta chain) was sequenced within a study of T cell clones after liver transplantation. Study overall: Samples came from ITN030ST, which attempted immunosuppression withdrawal within 2 years of liver transplantation. Blood was drawn pre-transplant, before withdrawal, and after full or failed withdrawal. Broader study findings: Rather than being deleted, graft donor-reactive T cells may have moved into the graft.

Thawed unstimulated PBMCs were FACS-sorted by CD3, CD4 and CD8 into two populations. Note on this clone: Its antigen is still unknown.

The table came from immunoSEQ multiplex PCR; TCRdb's copy has only in-frame clones and leaves some out. This table has approximately 51,000 clones, more than 65% appearing once. The sequencing used CD4+ T cells from blood, collected more than 53 months after liver transplant. This sequence was found in a human patient who received a liver transplant. Some T cells may trace back to the graft donor.

In nucleotides, the CDR3 is TGTGCCAGCAGTTTTGGTGGACAGGCCCTCTACGAGCAGTACTTC. Amino acid sequence: CASSFGGQALYEQYF. The rearrangement uses TRBV28 and TRBJ2-7; 7 bases line up with TRBD1. J lost 3 bases, V lost 3 bases, and 8 bases had no gene match. The germline V gene encodes CDR1 MDHEN and CDR2 SYDVKM. The CDR3 length is 15 residues.